A selection of T cell receptor beta chains follows, all from one sample in a study of regulatory T cells in long-lasting Graves disease. MiXCR, run by TCRdb on the multiplex PCR reads, gives a single entry per CDR3 protein. The sample contains hundreds of thousands of distinct CDR3 sequences, approximately 12% of which appear only once. This same sample was also part of a study on T cells in Graves' hyperthyroidism and ophthalmopathy.

This material consisted of peripheral blood mononuclear cells (PBMCs), taken at new diagnosis, from a patient treated with antithyroid drugs. Receptors were obtained from a man aged 30 to 45 with Graves disease. CDR3s include the opening cysteine and the closing phenylalanine or tryptophan. The D gene is left open where the match is weak. A clone size is listed for some rows: how often the clone was seen (once, few, many), or a class if it is expanded.

TRBV10-2	few	TRBJ2-5	NA	CATPQTGTQETQYF	TGCGCCACTCCCCAGACAGGAACCCAAGAGACCCAGTACTTC
TRBV4-2	NA	TRBJ2-3	NA	CASSQRGATSTDTQYF	TGTGCCAGCAGCCAACGGGGCGCCACTAGCACAGATACGCAGTATTTT
TRBV19	NA	TRBJ2-5	NA	CASQPGRAIQETQYF	TGTGCCAGCCAGCCGGGAAGGGCTATCCAAGAGACCCAGTACTTC
TRBV20-1	NA	TRBJ2-3	TRBD1	CSAGLRDSRIF	TGCAGTGCTGGACTCCGGGACAGCAGGATTTTT
TRBV2	many	TRBJ1-2	TRBD1	CASSIDRGYGYTF	TGTGCCAGCAGCATTGACAGGGGCTATGGCTACACCTTC
TRBV7-2	many	TRBJ2-1	NA	CASSHGVSEQFF	TGTGCCAGCAGCCACGGGGTCAGTGAGCAGTTCTTC
TRBV5-1	many	TRBJ1-2	NA	CASSLVAGLGYGYTF	TGCGCCAGCAGCTTGGTGGCAGGGCTGGGTTATGGCTACACCTTC
TRBV27	many	TRBJ2-7	TRBD2	CASSLVGTSGRYEQYF	TGTGCCAGCAGTTTAGTTGGGACTAGCGGAAGGTACGAGCAGTACTTC
TRBV25-1	NA	TRBJ2-1	TRBD1	CASKGEQGDYNEQFF	TGTGCCAGCAAAGGGGAACAGGGGGACTACAATGAGCAGTTCTTC
TRBV10-3	few	TRBJ2-1	TRBD2	CAITEAGGPTEQFF	TGTGCCATCACGGAAGCGGGAGGGCCGACTGAGCAGTTCTTC
TRBV20-1	many	TRBJ2-3	NA	CSAPKGGSSTDTQYF	TGCAGTGCGCCGAAGGGTGGGAGCTCCACAGATACGCAGTATTTT
TRBV20-1	NA	TRBJ2-7	NA	CSARAWQGRPYEQYF	TGCAGTGCTAGAGCGTGGCAGGGGCGTCCCTACGAGCAGTACTTC
TRBV2	many	TRBJ2-2	NA	CASSEAMVGTGELFF	TGTGCCAGCAGTGAAGCCATGGTGGGCACCGGGGAGCTGTTTTTT
TRBV19	NA	TRBJ1-2	NA	CASSMGRTTSYGYTF	TGTGCCAGTAGTATGGGACGGACCACCTCATATGGCTACACCTTC
TRBV11-2	many	TRBJ2-3	NA	CASRSPGTDTQYF	TGTGCCAGCAGATCGCCCGGAACAGATACGCAGTATTTT
TRBV30	NA	TRBJ1-1	NA	CAGGGNEAFF	TGTGCCGGGGGGGGCAATGAAGCTTTCTTT
TRBV25-1	many	TRBJ1-1	NA	CASSGYREARTEAFF	TGTGCCAGCAGTGGGTACAGGGAGGCGAGGACTGAAGCTTTCTTT
TRBV6-5	NA	TRBJ2-7	NA	CASSYSGAGYEQYF	TGTGCCAGCAGTTACTCGGGAGCTGGCTACGAGCAGTACTTC
TRBV7-9	NA	TRBJ2-4	NA	CAINGLGKNIQYF	TGTGCCATCAACGGGCTAGGCAAAAACATTCAGTACTTC
TRBV19	few	TRBJ1-1	NA	CASSMTGVNTEAFF	TGTGCCAGTAGTATGACGGGGGTGAACACTGAAGCTTTCTTT
TRBV9	NA	TRBJ2-7	NA	CASSVAFGSGYEQYF	TGTGCCAGCAGCGTAGCCTTCGGATCCGGCTACGAGCAGTACTTC
TRBV24-1	many	TRBJ1-1	NA	CATSPGDGTEAFF	TGTGCCACCAGTCCAGGGGATGGGACTGAAGCTTTCTTT
TRBV6-1	many	TRBJ2-3	TRBD2	CASSPIAGGQRDTQYF	TGTGCCAGCAGCCCTATAGCGGGAGGGCAAAGGGATACGCAGTATTTT
TRBV20-1	few	TRBJ2-1	NA	CSAREELRGGEQFF	TGCAGTGCCCGAGAGGAGCTGAGGGGGGGGGAGCAGTTCTTC
TRBV24-1	many	TRBJ1-5	NA	CATSDSGRGSGQPQHF	TGTGCCACCAGTGACTCCGGCAGGGGCTCTGGGCAGCCCCAGCATTTT
TRBV10-3	many	TRBJ2-4	NA	CAISESKEWDKNIQYF	TGTGCCATCAGTGAGTCGAAAGAATGGGACAAAAACATTCAGTACTTC
TRBV11-2	many	TRBJ2-5	TRBD2	CASNLGAGGPETQYF	TGTGCCAGCAACCTAGGGGCGGGAGGGCCTGAGACCCAGTACTTC
TRBV7-8	many	TRBJ2-5	NA	CASSLWRGRGETQYF	TGTGCCAGCAGCTTATGGAGGGGCAGGGGAGAGACCCAGTACTTC
TRBV12-3/TRBV12-4	many	TRBJ1-1	NA	CASSPGTGTMNTEAFF	TGTGCCAGCAGCCCCGGGACGGGCACCATGAACACTGAAGCTTTCTTT
TRBV12-3/TRBV12-4	many	TRBJ1-4	TRBD1	CASSFGTGQGSEKLFF	TGTGCCAGCAGTTTCGGGACGGGACAGGGGTCTGAAAAACTGTTTTTT
TRBV7-8	many	TRBJ2-5	NA	CASSIKGVGRALRETQYF	TGTGCCAGCAGTATTAAAGGGGTCGGCAGGGCCCTTAGAGAGACCCAGTACTTC
TRBV5-1	many	TRBJ1-1	NA	CASSWFYLAFF	TGCGCCAGCAGCTGGTTCTATTTAGCTTTCTTT
TRBV5-5	many	TRBJ2-7	TRBD1	CASSSRQGYEQYF	TGTGCCAGCAGCAGCCGACAGGGGTACGAGCAGTACTTC
TRBV29-1	few	TRBJ1-5	TRBD1	CSVKQGHSNQPQHF	TGCAGCGTTAAACAGGGGCATAGCAATCAGCCCCAGCATTTT
TRBV3-1	few	TRBJ2-1	NA	CASNDFKDNEQFF	TGTGCCAGCAATGACTTTAAGGACAATGAGCAGTTCTTC
TRBV24-1	few	TRBJ2-1	NA	CATSDLGAHRRNEQFF	TGTGCCACCAGTGATCTGGGGGCCCATCGCCGCAATGAGCAGTTCTTC
TRBV6-1	many	TRBJ1-6	NA	CASQTGLDSPLHF	TGTGCCAGCCAGACGGGGCTAGATTCACCCCTCCACTTT
TRBV30	NA	TRBJ2-3	NA	CACSSLSVNTQYF	TGTGCCTGCTCATCCCTTAGCGTGAATACGCAGTATTTT
TRBV3-1	many	TRBJ2-1	NA	CASSHIRRVGAYNEQFF	TGTGCCAGCAGCCATATACGGAGGGTTGGGGCCTACAATGAGCAGTTCTTC
TRBV13	NA	TRBJ2-3	TRBD2	CASSLSRLAGTDTQYF	TGTGCCAGCAGCTTAAGTAGACTAGCGGGCACAGATACGCAGTATTTT
TRBV6-5	many	TRBJ2-1	TRBD2	CASSFRLGRTSGSGGNEQFF	TGTGCCAGCAGTTTTCGGCTTGGTCGGACTAGCGGGAGTGGGGGGAATGAGCAGTTCTTC
TRBV6-5	few	TRBJ2-3	NA	CASSYSAFGTDTQYF	TGTGCCAGCAGTTACTCTGCCTTTGGCACAGATACGCAGTATTTT
TRBV5-1	many	TRBJ2-2	NA	CASSLPQGSTGELFF	TGCGCCAGCAGCTTGCCCCAGGGGAGCACCGGGGAGCTGTTTTTT
TRBV11-3	many	TRBJ2-1	TRBD2	CASSLGASGREDEQFF	TGTGCCAGCAGCTTAGGGGCTAGCGGGAGGGAAGATGAGCAGTTCTTC
TRBV15	many	TRBJ1-1	NA	CATSNGFMNTEAFF	TGTGCCACCTCCAATGGGTTTATGAACACTGAAGCTTTCTTT
TRBV18	NA	TRBJ2-1	NA	CASSPAAQYNEQFF	TGTGCCAGCTCACCAGCAGCCCAATACAATGAGCAGTTCTTC
TRBV6-1	many	TRBJ1-1	NA	CASNLPPRGAMNTEAFF	TGTGCCAGCAACCTCCCTCCGAGGGGCGCCATGAACACTGAAGCTTTCTTT
TRBV5-1	many	TRBJ2-7	TRBD2	CASSYGLADYEQYF	TGCGCCAGCAGCTACGGACTAGCGGACTACGAGCAGTACTTC
TRBV2	NA	TRBJ2-7	NA	CASTQGPSYEQYF	TGTGCCAGCACCCAAGGGCCTTCCTACGAGCAGTACTTC
TRBV6-5	many	TRBJ2-5	NA	CASSYSGIQETQYF	TGTGCCAGCAGTTACTCAGGGATCCAAGAGACCCAGTACTTC
TRBV19	NA	TRBJ1-6	TRBD1	CASDREGNSPLHF	TGTGCCTCTGACAGGGAGGGAAATTCACCCCTCCACTTT
TRBV6-1	few	TRBJ2-5	NA	CASSPSPPPKTQYF	TGTGCCAGCAGTCCTTCCCCACCTCCGAAGACCCAGTACTTC
TRBV27	many	TRBJ2-3	NA	CASSLPALAGRTDTQYF	TGTGCCAGCAGTTTACCCGCTTTGGCGGGACGCACAGATACGCAGTATTTT
TRBV10-3	NA	TRBJ1-2	TRBD1	CALGDRSTDGYTF	TGTGCCCTAGGGGACAGGTCGACCGATGGCTACACCTTC
TRBV12-5	many	TRBJ2-1	NA	CASGLGGGYNEQFF	TGTGCTAGTGGCCTAGGGGGGGGGTACAATGAGCAGTTCTTC
TRBV11-1	many	TRBJ2-7	TRBD1	CASRPRDRGIEQYF	TGTGCCAGCAGACCCCGGGACAGGGGAATCGAGCAGTACTTC
TRBV7-8	many	TRBJ2-5	TRBD2	CASSTTSLLAGGPETQYF	TGTGCCAGCAGCACGACTTCATTATTAGCGGGAGGGCCAGAGACCCAGTACTTC
TRBV29-1	few	TRBJ2-1	TRBD1	CSVESGQGSNEQFF	TGCAGCGTTGAATCGGGACAGGGCTCCAATGAGCAGTTCTTC